This is a list of T cell receptor beta chains from one sample in a study of cytomegalovirus exposure and HLA in healthy donors. Clones were sequenced by immunoSEQ multiplex PCR, and TCRdb holds only the in-frame ones, with some missing. The sample lists about 120,000 clones; over 60% were seen once. Input material: PBMCs. These receptors all stem from a human donor in good health. The CDR3 runs from the conserved cysteine through the conserved F or W. The D gene is left open where the match is weak. Size tells how often a clone was seen (once, few, many) or the class of an expanded clone, and some rows leave it out.

j_call,clone_size,v_call,d_call,cdr3_aa,cdr3_nt
TRBJ2-2,NA,TRBV10-2,TRBD1,CASNTGESWGTGELFF,TGCGCCAGCAACACAGGGGAGTCGTGGGGCACCGGGGAGCTGTTTTTT
TRBJ1-3,few,TRBV9,NA,CASSDQGSGNTIYF,TGTGCCAGCAGCGACCAGGGGTCTGGAAACACCATATATTTT
TRBJ2-7,NA,TRBV19,NA,CASSIPTYEQYF,TGTGCCAGTAGTATACCTACCTACGAGCAGTACTTC
TRBJ2-1,NA,TRBV10-2,NA,CASSRELSYNEQFF,TGCGCCAGTTCACGGGAGTTGTCCTACAATGAGCAGTTCTTC
TRBJ1-1,NA,TRBV19,NA,CASGRDSHTEAFF,TGTGCCAGTGGCAGGGACTCCCACACTGAAGCTTTCTTT
TRBJ1-1,few,TRBV29-1,TRBD1,CSVAHRGENTEAFF,TGCAGCGTTGCTCACAGGGGGGAAAACACTGAAGCTTTCTTT
TRBJ1-5,NA,TRBV5-1,NA,CASSPGHLTSNQPQHF,TGCGCCAGCAGCCCGGGACATTTAACTAGCAATCAGCCCCAGCATTTT
TRBJ2-6,NA,TRBV7-8,TRBD1,CASSLVRTGGGAGANVLTF,TGTGCCAGCAGCTTAGTGCGGACAGGGGGAGGGGCTGGGGCCAACGTCCTGACTTTC
TRBJ2-5,NA,TRBV28,TRBD2,CASRDREEQYF,TGTGCCAGCAGGGACCGGGAGGAGCAGTACTTC
TRBJ2-4,NA,TRBV4-1,TRBD2,CASSRLAWGKDIQYF,TGCGCCAGCAGCCGACTAGCGTGGGGGAAGGACATTCAGTACTTC
TRBJ2-1,NA,TRBV7-6,TRBD2,CASSSRVAGVSYNEQFF,TGTGCCAGCAGCTCCCGGGTAGCGGGCGTCTCCTACAATGAGCAGTTCTTC
TRBJ2-7,NA,TRBV7-9,TRBD2,CAAGRGSSYEQYF,TGTGCCGCAGGGAGGGGAAGCTCCTACGAGCAGTACTTC
TRBJ1-1,NA,TRBV9,NA,CASSEAGRTEAFF,TGTGCCAGCAGCGAAGCAGGGCGGACTGAAGCTTTCTTT
TRBJ1-3,NA,TRBV10-3,TRBD1,CATSDRGRNTIYF,TGTGCCACCTCGGACAGGGGAAGAAACACCATATATTTT
TRBJ1-2,NA,TRBV19,TRBD1,CASETGGAGRENGYTF,TGTGCCAGCGAGACAGGGGGCGCAGGAAGGGAAAATGGCTACACCTTC
TRBJ2-7,NA,TRBV11-2,TRBD1,CASNTGGPYEQYF,TGTGCCAGCAACACAGGGGGCCCCTACGAGCAGTACTTC
TRBJ1-2,NA,TRBV6-5,NA,CASSYSVNRAVGYTF,TGTGCCAGCAGTTACTCGGTCAACAGAGCCGTAGGCTACACCTTC
TRBJ2-6,once,TRBV2,NA,CASSPGAGANVLTF,TGTGCCAGCAGTCCAGGGGCTGGGGCCAACGTCCTGACTTTC
TRBJ2-5,NA,TRBV6-1,TRBD2,CASSVVLAGGEETQYF,TGTGCCAGCAGTGTCGTCCTAGCGGGAGGCGAAGAGACCCAGTACTTC
TRBJ2-7,NA,TRBV5-4,NA,CASNPGGVPYEQYF,TGTGCCAGCAACCCCGGAGGGGTGCCCTACGAGCAGTACTTC
TRBJ2-1,NA,TRBV5-1,TRBD1,CASTGTGGYNEQFF,TGCGCCAGCACTGGGACAGGGGGCTACAATGAGCAGTTCTTC
TRBJ1-2,NA,TRBV5-1,TRBD1,CASSLAGQGQTGGYTF,TGCGCCAGCAGCTTGGCTGGACAGGGGCAGACAGGTGGCTACACCTTC
TRBJ1-3,NA,TRBV5-1,NA,CASSLQVNGNTIYF,TGCGCCAGCAGCCTGCAGGTCAATGGAAACACCATATATTTT
TRBJ2-1,NA,TRBV5-4,TRBD1,CASSLGQARGREQKQFF,TGTGCCAGCAGCTTGGGCCAGGCGAGGGGGCGTGAGCAGAAGCAGTTCTTC
TRBJ2-5,NA,TRBV30,NA,CAWSALRGMGETQYF,TGTGCCTGGAGTGCACTCCGGGGGATGGGCGAGACCCAGTACTTC
TRBJ1-4,NA,TRBV27,NA,CASKLWAGRNEKLFF,TGTGCCAGCAAATTATGGGCGGGACGTAATGAAAAACTGTTTTTT
TRBJ1-4,NA,TRBV5-8,NA,CASSFGAFNEKLFF,TGTGCCAGCAGCTTCGGAGCCTTTAATGAAAAACTGTTTTTT
TRBJ2-2,NA,TRBV6-4,NA,CASSSSDAGELFF,TGTGCCAGCTCTTCTAGCGACGCCGGGGAGCTGTTTTTT
TRBJ1-3,NA,TRBV7-9,NA,CASTGSGNTIYF,TGTGCCAGCACCGGCTCTGGAAACACCATATATTTT
TRBJ2-3,NA,TRBV7-9,TRBD2,CASSLSGRADTQYF,TGTGCCAGCAGCTTAAGTGGGAGGGCAGATACGCAGTATTTT
TRBJ1-2,NA,TRBV5-4,TRBD1,CASSKGQGYGGYTF,TGTGCCAGCAGCAAGGGACAGGGGTACGGCGGCTACACCTTC
TRBJ2-2,once,TRBV23-1,NA,CARGEAGELFF,TGCGCCAGGGGAGAAGCCGGGGAGCTGTTTTTT
TRBJ1-1,NA,TRBV5-1,NA,CASSPTGWGTEAFF,TGCGCCAGCAGCCCTACAGGGTGGGGCACTGAAGCTTTCTTT
TRBJ1-5,NA,TRBV28,TRBD1,CASSSPGDRGVYSNQPQHF,TGTGCCAGCAGCTCCCCGGGAGACAGGGGAGTATATAGCAATCAGCCCCAGCATTTT
TRBJ2-2,NA,TRBV5-1,TRBD2,CASSRREGGGELFF,TGCGCCAGCAGCCGACGGGAGGGTGGCGGGGAGCTGTTTTTT
TRBJ2-7,NA,TRBV19,NA,CASSSGLSYEQYF,TGTGCCAGTAGTAGTGGCCTCTCCTACGAGCAGTACTTC
TRBJ1-2,once,TRBV18,TRBD1,CASSPGTEHYGYTF,TGTGCCAGCTCACCTGGGACAGAGCACTATGGCTACACCTTC
TRBJ2-3,NA,TRBV19,NA,CASSPGHLRPDTQYF,TGTGCCAGTAGTCCGGGACACCTACGCCCAGATACGCAGTATTTT
TRBJ2-3,few,TRBV7-2,TRBD1,CASSLFLGQGTGDTQYF,TGTGCCAGCAGCTTGTTCCTCGGACAGGGAACGGGAGATACGCAGTATTTT
TRBJ1-5,few,TRBV28,NA,CASNTRDTNVPQHF,TGTGCCAGTAACACCAGGGACACCAATGTTCCCCAGCATTTT
TRBJ1-2,NA,TRBV14,NA,CASSQDRVGGYTF,TGTGCCAGCAGCCAAGATCGGGTGGGTGGCTACACCTTC
TRBJ1-1,NA,TRBV2,NA,CASYDTVNTEAFF,TGTGCCAGCTACGACACTGTCAACACTGAAGCTTTCTTT